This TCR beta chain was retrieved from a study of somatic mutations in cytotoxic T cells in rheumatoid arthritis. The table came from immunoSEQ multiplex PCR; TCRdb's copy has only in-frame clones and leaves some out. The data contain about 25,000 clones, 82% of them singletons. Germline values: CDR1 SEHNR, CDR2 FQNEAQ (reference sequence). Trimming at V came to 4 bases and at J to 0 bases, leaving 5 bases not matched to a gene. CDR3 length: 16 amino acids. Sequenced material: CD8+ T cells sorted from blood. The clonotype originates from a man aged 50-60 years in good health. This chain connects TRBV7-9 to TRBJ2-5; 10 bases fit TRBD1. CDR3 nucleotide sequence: TGTGCCAGCAGCTCCCGGGACAGGGGATACCAAGAGACCCAGTACTTC. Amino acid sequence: CASSSRDRGYQETQYF.